The T cell receptor beta chain described here comes from a study of monozygotic twins with inflammatory bowel disease. Regarding the study as a whole: Relative clonotype sharing with others was diminished in IBD patients versus healthy twins, particularly with disease activity.

From whole blood, total RNA was isolated without any sorting of T cells. Concerning this clonotype: The antigen is undetermined.

Germline V gene sequence: CDR1 SQVTM, CDR2 ANQGSEA. The CDR3 is 13 residues long. Reprocessing the 5' RACE reads, TCRdb reports a single entry for every CDR3 protein and omits DNA. Its listing shows around 190,000 distinct CDR3 sequences. This receptor was obtained from a human donor with ulcerative colitis or Crohn's disease, or a healthy co-twin of an affected twin (not recorded which). V and J are TRBV29-1 and TRBJ2-7; TCRdb's D gene call, TRBD1, goes unchecked for lack of DNA. The sequencing input was blood. The CDR3: CSVGGRYSYEQYF.